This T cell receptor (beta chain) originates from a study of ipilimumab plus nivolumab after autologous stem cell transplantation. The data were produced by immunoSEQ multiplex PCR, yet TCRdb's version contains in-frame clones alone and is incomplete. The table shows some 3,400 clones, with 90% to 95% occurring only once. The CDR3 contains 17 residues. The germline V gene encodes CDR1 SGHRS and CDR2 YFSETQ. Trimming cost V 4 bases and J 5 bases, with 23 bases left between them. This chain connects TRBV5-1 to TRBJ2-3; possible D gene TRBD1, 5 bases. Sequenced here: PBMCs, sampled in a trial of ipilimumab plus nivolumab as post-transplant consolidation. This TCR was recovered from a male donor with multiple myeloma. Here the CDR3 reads CASSRSGAEASGDTQYF. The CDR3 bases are TGCGCCAGCAGCCGAAGTGGGGCAGAAGCGTCGGGAGATACGCAGTATTTT.